The 17 T cell receptor beta chains listed next were all sequenced from one sample in a study of control samples from healthy donors and cancer patients. The data were produced by immunoSEQ multiplex PCR, yet TCRdb's version contains in-frame clones alone and is incomplete. This sample has 40,000 to 50,000 clones, with roughly 83% found just once. Sequencing was performed on blood. The receptor source for this set is a man between 60 and 70 years old in good health.

This clone was observed a few times. The chain uses TRBV9 and TRBJ1-4; 10 nucleotides line up with TRBD1. V was pared by 2 bases and J by 8 bases, with 6 bases of the junction left unmatched. Germline V CDR1 and CDR2: SGDLS, YYNGEE. The CDR3 has 15 amino acids. As DNA, the CDR3 is TGTGCCAGCAGCGTTCGACAGGGGGCCAGCGAAAAACTGTTTTTT. Its translation is CASSVRQGASEKLFF.

The V gene is TRBV12-5, the J gene TRBJ1-1; D not resolved. V lost 1 base to trimming and J lost 1 base, with 4 bases between them. Germline V gene data show CDR1 as LGHNT and CDR2 as FRNRAP. This CDR3 contains 13 residues. The CDR3 coding sequence is TGTGCTAGTGGTTTGGGTCGGAACACTGAAGCTTTCTTT. This codes for CASGLGRNTEAFF.

The rearrangement uses TRBV5-1 and TRBJ2-1; perhaps TRBD2 as D (5 bases). Germline loops: CDR1 SGHRS, CDR2 YFSETQ. Trimming pared 0 bases from V and 5 bases from J, leaving 15 bases between. There are 16 residues in the CDR3. CDR3 loop: CASSLAAGQLDNEQFF. The CDR3 coding sequence is TGCGCCAGCAGCTTGGCCGCGGGTCAGCTGGACAATGAGCAGTTCTTC.

CDR3 DNA sequence: TGTGCCACGGCTGGGAGCTCTGGGGCCAACGTCCTGACTTTC. Its protein is CATAGSSGANVLTF. The chain couples TRBV6-5 to TRBJ2-6, with D perhaps matching TRBD2 (5 bases). With 10 bases removed from V and 0 bases from J, the gap between germline ends came to 10 bases. The CDR3 spans 14 residues. Germline V CDR1 and CDR2: MNHEY, SVGAGI.

This chain links TRBV6-5 with TRBJ1-1, with D possibly TRBD1 on 6 matching bases. This CDR3 has 15 amino acids. The V gene lost 6 bases and the J gene lost 0 bases, with 14 bases spanning the gap. CDR1 and CDR2 (germline): MNHEY, SVGAGI. CDR3 in amino acids: CASSVDRLLNTEAFF. The CDR3 nucleotides are TGTGCCAGCAGCGTAGACAGGCTTTTGAACACTGAAGCTTTCTTT.

DNA of the CDR3: TGTGCCAGCAGGCCGGGACAGGGGATGAGCAATCAGCCCCAGCATTTT. This codes for CASRPGQGMSNQPQHF. The chain uses TRBV7-2 and TRBJ1-5; 10 nucleotides align to TRBD1. Germline V CDR1 and CDR2: SGHTA, FQGNSA. V lost 6 bases and J lost 1; bases outside the gene matches: 6. This CDR3 is built from 16 residues.

This clone has a handful of counts. This rearrangement joins TRBV5-4 to TRBJ2-2; TRBD2 matches at 11 bases. The germline gives CDR1 SGHNT, CDR2 YYREEE (reference sequence). V dropped 0 bases and J dropped 0; count of bases not matched to a gene: 4. This CDR3 has 18 residues. The CDR3 sequence: CASSLGLSGGANTGELFF. The DNA of the CDR3 is TGTGCCAGCAGCTTGGGTCTTAGCGGGGGGGCGAACACCGGGGAGCTGTTTTTT. The whole variable domain, filled in from reference TRBV5-4 and TRBJ2-2, reads ETGVTQSPTHLIKTRGQQVTLRCSSQSGHNTVSWYQQALGQGPQFIFQYYREEENGRGNFPPRFSGLQFPNYSSELNVNALELDDSALYLCASSLGLSGGANTGELFFGEGSRLTVL.

The rearrangement uses TRBV7-3 and TRBJ1-1; D may be TRBD1 (6 bases). CDR3 length: 14 amino acids. Germline values: CDR1 SGHTA, CDR2 FQGTGA. Trimming cost V 6 bases and J 4 bases, with 15 bases left between them. The CDR3: CASSFQGQGTEAFF. For the CDR3, the DNA is TGTGCCAGCAGTTTCCAGGGGCAGGGCACTGAAGCTTTCTTT.

A single count supports this clone. The J gene is TRBJ1-5, the V gene TRBV2; D uncertain. The CDR3 is made up of 15 amino acids. Trimming stripped 6 bases from V and 4 bases from J, with 16 bases between. Germline assignment: CDR1 SNHLY and CDR2 FYNNEI. The CDR3 nucleotides are TGTGCCAGCAGCGGCCCAATGGGGTCAAATCAGCCCCAGCATTTT. This codes for CASSGPMGSNQPQHF.

V and J are TRBV10-3 and TRBJ2-2; TRBD2 aligns across 12 bases. V was pared by 4 bases and J by 3 bases, with 12 bases of the junction left unmatched. From germline, CDR1 is ENHRY and CDR2 SYGVKD. The length of the CDR3 is 19 residues. In DNA form, the CDR3 reads TGTGCCATCAGTGTGACTAGCGGGAGTCACGGTGGGTACACCGGGGAGCTGTTTTTT. Protein product: CAISVTSGSHGGYTGELFF.

The chain combines TRBV3-1 (or the pseudogene TRBV3-2) with TRBJ1-5; D unresolved. V was trimmed by 9 bases and J by 4 bases, leaving 10 bases between them. Germline lookup yields CDR1 LGHDT and CDR2 YNNKEL (reference sequence). The CDR3 spans 12 residues. Here the CDR3 reads CARWWRNQPQHF. CDR3 DNA: TGTGCCAGGTGGTGGAGGAATCAGCCCCAGCATTTT.

V usage is TRBV5-4 and J usage is TRBJ2-2; 16 bases map to TRBD2. The V and J ends lost 3 bases and 6 bases, in that order; junction bases with no gene match: 14. The CDR3 length is 20 residues. CDR1 and CDR2 from the germline V gene are SGHNT and YYREEE (reference sequence). CDR3 amino acids: CASSSGLAGGPLTEAGELFF. In DNA form, the CDR3 reads TGTGCCAGCAGCTCGGGACTAGCGGGAGGGCCTCTGACAGAAGCCGGGGAGCTGTTTTTT.

The CDR3 nucleotides are TGTGCCAGCAGCACCCGACAGGGGGACTCCTACGAGCAGTACTTC. Amino acid sequence: CASSTRQGDSYEQYF. V is TRBV7-9 and J is TRBJ2-7; TRBD1 matches 9 bases. The germline CDR1 and CDR2 sequences are SEHNR and FQNEAQ (reference sequence). The trim removed 5 bases at V and 0 bases at J, leaving 5 bases unmatched. The CDR3 length is 15 residues. Based on the CDR3 plus reference TRBV7-9 and TRBJ2-7, the full variable domain is DTGVSQNPRHKITKRGQNVTFRCDPISEHNRLYWYRQTLGQGPEFLTYFQNEAQLEKSRLLSDRFSAERPKGSFSTLEIQRTEQGDSAMYLCASSTRQGDSYEQYFGPGTRLTVT.

The CDR3 sequence is CAWSSGVGSPLHF. The CDR3 DNA sequence: TGTGCCTGGAGTTCGGGGGTAGGGTCACCCCTCCACTTT. V is TRBV30 and J is TRBJ1-6; D is perhaps TRBD1 (5 bases). The germline gives CDR1 GTSNPN, CDR2 SVGIG (reference sequence). The CDR3 contains 13 residues. Trimming left V 2 bases short and J 10 bases short, with 12 bases between. Variable domain in full (rest from reference TRBV30 and TRBJ1-6): SQTIHQWPATLVQPVGSPLSLECTVEGTSNPNLYWYRQAAGRGLQLLFYSVGIGQISSEVPQNLSASRPQDRQFILSSKKLLLSDSGFYLCAWSSGVGSPLHFGNGTRLTVT.

The rearrangement joins TRBV18 to TRBJ2-1, with D possibly TRBD2 on 5 matching bases. Germline lookup yields CDR1 KGHSH and CDR2 LQKENI. The V and J ends lost 1 base and 5 bases respectively, with 12 bases between them. The CDR3 covers 15 residues. As DNA, the CDR3 is TGTGCCAGCTCACCACTAGGAGGAACCGACAATGAGCAGTTCTTC. It encodes CASSPLGGTDNEQFF.

The chain couples TRBV3-1 (or the pseudogene TRBV3-2) to TRBJ1-2; D is ambiguous. V gave up 2 bases and J gave up 1 base, with 14 bases separating them. The CDR3 runs to 16 residues. CDR1 LGHDT and CDR2 YNNKEL come from the germline V gene (reference sequence). The CDR3 DNA reads TGTGCCAGCAGCCAACGGCGAGGAAAGAGTAACTATGGCTACACCTTC. This codes for CASSQRRGKSNYGYTF.

J is TRBJ1-4 and V is TRBV9; D is perhaps TRBD1 (5 bases). The CDR3 spans 15 residues. Trimming pared 0 bases from V and 7 bases from J, leaving 13 bases between. Germline CDR1 reads SGDLS; CDR2 reads YYNGEE. The CDR3 loop is CASSVGGGTGEKLFF. CDR3 sequence (DNA): TGTGCCAGCAGCGTAGGTGGGGGGACGGGTGAAAAACTGTTTTTT.